This entry is about one TCR beta chain. This sample stems from a study of human thymus T cells. Sequenced by immunoSEQ multiplex PCR; TCRdb stores in-frame clones only, minus some. The data contain fewer than 90,000 clones, just over 95% of them singletons. Resected material from corrective heart surgery provided the thymus tissue analysed. CDR3 length: 15 amino acids. Germline values: CDR1 MNHNY, CDR2 SVGAGI (reference sequence). Unmatched junction bases numbered 5, after V lost 5 bases and J lost 2 bases. The sequenced sample consisted of thymus tissue. This TCR came from a boy under two years old with a congenital heart defect but otherwise immunologically healthy. The chain recombines TRBV6-6 with TRBJ2-7, with 11 positions matching TRBD2. In DNA form, the CDR3 reads TGTGCCAGCAGTCATTTAGCGGGAGGGCCCTACGAGCAGTACTTC. The encoded protein is CASSHLAGGPYEQYF.